These T cell receptor beta chains were read from a single sample in a study of T cell responses to AZD1222 COVID-19 vaccine. Measured with immunoSEQ multiplex PCR; TCRdb has only the in-frame clones, and not every one. The table includes 90,000 to 95,000 clones, approximately 90% detected once. The sequenced sample was peripheral blood, obtained on day 0 of AZD1222 vaccination. These receptors all come from an adult in good health. CDR3s include the opening cysteine and the closing phenylalanine or tryptophan. D genes are given only for firm matches. The listing skips clone size in some rows; elsewhere it reads once, few, many or a size class.

j_gene: TRBJ2-4
abundance: once
d_gene: .
v_gene: TRBV7-9
CDR3nt: TGTGCCAGCAGCTTACCAGACAGAAAAAACATTCAGTACTTC
CDR3aa: CASSLPDRKNIQYF

j_gene: TRBJ1-2
abundance: .
d_gene: TRBD1
v_gene: TRBV7-9
CDR3nt: TGTGCCAGCAGCTCTCTGACAGGGGCCATCCGCTATGGCTACACCTTC
CDR3aa: CASSSLTGAIRYGYTF

j_gene: TRBJ1-2
abundance: once
d_gene: TRBD1
v_gene: TRBV4-1
CDR3nt: TGCGCCAGCAGCCAAGTGGGACAGGGGGCCTATGGCTACACCTTC
CDR3aa: CASSQVGQGAYGYTF

j_gene: TRBJ2-1
abundance: once
d_gene: .
v_gene: TRBV5-1
CDR3nt: TGCGCCAGCAAAAGAGACGGGACGTACAATGAGCAGTTCTTC
CDR3aa: CASKRDGTYNEQFF

j_gene: TRBJ2-2
abundance: .
d_gene: TRBD1
v_gene: TRBV9
CDR3nt: TGTGCCAGCAGCGTCCTCTCAGGGGGCTCGGGGGAGCTGTTTTTT
CDR3aa: CASSVLSGGSGELFF

j_gene: TRBJ2-1
abundance: .
d_gene: .
v_gene: TRBV11-2
CDR3nt: TGTGCCAGCAGCCTGGCTGCTCGGCCGAATGAGCAGTTCTTC
CDR3aa: CASSLAARPNEQFF

j_gene: TRBJ2-7
abundance: .
d_gene: .
v_gene: TRBV7-9
CDR3nt: TGTGCCAGCAGCTTCTCGGACGGGCCATACGAGCAGTACTTC
CDR3aa: CASSFSDGPYEQYF

j_gene: TRBJ1-4
abundance: .
d_gene: .
v_gene: TRBV7-9
CDR3nt: TGTGCCAGCAGCTCGGGTGGGAATGAAAAACTGTTTTTT
CDR3aa: CASSSGGNEKLFF

j_gene: TRBJ1-5
abundance: .
d_gene: .
v_gene: TRBV6-2/TRBV6-3
CDR3nt: TGTGCCAGCAGTTACAGGAGGACAGCGCCTGGCGGGCCCCAGCATTTT
CDR3aa: CASSYRRTAPGGPQHF

j_gene: TRBJ2-5
abundance: .
d_gene: .
v_gene: TRBV5-4
CDR3nt: TGTGCCAGCACCCCGGAAACGGAAGTCGGGACCCAGTACTTC
CDR3aa: CASTPETEVGTQYF

j_gene: TRBJ2-7
abundance: once
d_gene: .
v_gene: TRBV9
CDR3nt: TGTGCCAGCAGCGTAAACACAGGAGCGAACGAGCAGTACTTC
CDR3aa: CASSVNTGANEQYF

j_gene: TRBJ2-7
abundance: .
d_gene: TRBD2
v_gene: TRBV7-9
CDR3nt: TGTGCCAGCAGCCTGGGACTAGCGGGAACCGAGCAGTACTTC
CDR3aa: CASSLGLAGTEQYF

j_gene: TRBJ2-3
abundance: .
d_gene: .
v_gene: TRBV18
CDR3nt: TGTGCCAGCTCACCACCCATAGGGACAGATACGCAGTATTTT
CDR3aa: CASSPPIGTDTQYF

j_gene: TRBJ1-1
abundance: .
d_gene: .
v_gene: TRBV5-1
CDR3nt: TGCGCCAGCAGCTTGGCCGGCCGGGAAGCTTTCTTT
CDR3aa: CASSLAGREAFF

j_gene: TRBJ2-7
abundance: .
d_gene: .
v_gene: TRBV4-1
CDR3nt: TGCGCCAGCAGCCAAGATACGGGACGACCTTCCTACGAGCAGTACTTC
CDR3aa: CASSQDTGRPSYEQYF

j_gene: TRBJ1-5
abundance: .
d_gene: .
v_gene: TRBV27
CDR3nt: TGTGCCAGCAGTTTAGGAGGGTTCAATCAGCCCCAGCATTTT
CDR3aa: CASSLGGFNQPQHF

j_gene: TRBJ1-5
abundance: .
d_gene: .
v_gene: TRBV29-1
CDR3nt: TGCAGCGTTGTTTGGGGATATAGCAATCAGCCCCAGCATTTT
CDR3aa: CSVVWGYSNQPQHF

j_gene: TRBJ2-1
abundance: once
d_gene: TRBD1
v_gene: TRBV6-5
CDR3nt: TGTGCCAGCAGTAATCCAGACAGGGGAATAAATGAGCAGTTCTTC
CDR3aa: CASSNPDRGINEQFF

j_gene: TRBJ1-2
abundance: .
d_gene: .
v_gene: TRBV14
CDR3nt: TGTGCCAGCAGCCAAGCGCAGGGTCGCTACACCTTC
CDR3aa: CASSQAQGRYTF

j_gene: TRBJ2-3
abundance: .
d_gene: .
v_gene: TRBV11-1
CDR3nt: TGTGCCAGCAGCCCCGGGACCCCGGGGACAGATACGCAGTATTTT
CDR3aa: CASSPGTPGTDTQYF

j_gene: TRBJ2-7
abundance: .
d_gene: .
v_gene: TRBV10-1
CDR3nt: TGCGCCAGCAGTGAGTCTAAAGACGAGCAGTACTTC
CDR3aa: CASSESKDEQYF

j_gene: TRBJ2-7
abundance: .
d_gene: TRBD2
v_gene: TRBV3-1/TRBV3-2
CDR3nt: TGTGCCAGCAGTCGGACTAGCGGGAGTGGATACGAGCAGTACTTC
CDR3aa: CASSRTSGSGYEQYF

j_gene: TRBJ2-7
abundance: once
d_gene: TRBD1
v_gene: TRBV10-1
CDR3nt: TGCGCCAGCAGCTTTTGCCCTGGGACAGCCTCCTACGAGCAGTACTTC
CDR3aa: CASSFCPGTASYEQYF

j_gene: TRBJ2-2
abundance: .
d_gene: .
v_gene: TRBV28
CDR3nt: TGTGCCAGCAGTTTACGGGCTCCCGGGGAGCTGTTTTTT
CDR3aa: CASSLRAPGELFF

j_gene: TRBJ1-1
abundance: .
d_gene: .
v_gene: TRBV29-1
CDR3nt: TGCAGCGTTTTAGTGCAAGCAAACACTGAAGCTTTCTTT
CDR3aa: CSVLVQANTEAFF

j_gene: TRBJ2-7
abundance: .
d_gene: TRBD1
v_gene: TRBV6-5
CDR3nt: TGTGCCAGCAAGGATTCCGGGACAGGGGCCCGCGAGCAGTACTTC
CDR3aa: CASKDSGTGAREQYF

j_gene: TRBJ2-5
abundance: .
d_gene: .
v_gene: TRBV28
CDR3nt: TGTGCCAGCAGTTTATCCAGGGTGGAGACCCAGTACTTC
CDR3aa: CASSLSRVETQYF

j_gene: TRBJ2-2
abundance: once
d_gene: .
v_gene: TRBV5-1
CDR3nt: TGCGCCAGCAGCTCGGACTTCACCGGGGAGCTGTTTTTT
CDR3aa: CASSSDFTGELFF